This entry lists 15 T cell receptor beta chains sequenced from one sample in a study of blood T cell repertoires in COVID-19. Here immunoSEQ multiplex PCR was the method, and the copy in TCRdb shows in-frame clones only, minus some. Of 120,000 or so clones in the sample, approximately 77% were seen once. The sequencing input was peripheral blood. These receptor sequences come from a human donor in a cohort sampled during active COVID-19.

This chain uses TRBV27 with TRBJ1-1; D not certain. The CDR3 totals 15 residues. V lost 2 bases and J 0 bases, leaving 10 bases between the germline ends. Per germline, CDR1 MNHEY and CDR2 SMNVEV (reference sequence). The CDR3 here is CASSLEGRMNTEAFF. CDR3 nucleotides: TGTGCCAGCAGTTTAGAGGGCAGGATGAACACTGAAGCTTTCTTT.

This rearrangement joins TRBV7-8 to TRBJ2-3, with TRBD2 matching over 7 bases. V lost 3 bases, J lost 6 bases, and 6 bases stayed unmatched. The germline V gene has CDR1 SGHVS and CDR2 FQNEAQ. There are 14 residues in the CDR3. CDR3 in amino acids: CASSLLAGVDTQYF. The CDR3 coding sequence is TGTGCCAGCAGCTTGTTGGCGGGAGTGGATACGCAGTATTTT.

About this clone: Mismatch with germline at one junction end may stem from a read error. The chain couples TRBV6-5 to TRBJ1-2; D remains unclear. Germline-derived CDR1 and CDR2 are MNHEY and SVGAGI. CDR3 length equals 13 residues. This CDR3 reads CASSDSKRYGYTF. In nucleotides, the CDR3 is TGTGCCAGCAGTGACTCCAAGCGCTATGGCTACACCTTC.

CDR3 in DNA: TGTGCCATCAGTGACGGGGTCAGGGGGCGATCGGCTGGGGCCAACGTCCTGACTTTC. It is translated as CAISDGVRGRSAGANVLTF. V gene TRBV10-3 combines with J gene TRBJ2-6; TRBD1 matches 8 bases. Germline V CDR1 and CDR2: ENHRY, SYGVKD. V was pared by 3 bases and J by 2 bases, with 12 bases of the junction left unmatched. The CDR3 extends over 19 amino acids.

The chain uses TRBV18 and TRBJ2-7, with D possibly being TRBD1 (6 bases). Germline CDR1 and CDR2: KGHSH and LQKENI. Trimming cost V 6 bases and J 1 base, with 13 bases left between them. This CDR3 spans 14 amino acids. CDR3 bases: TGTGCCAGCTCCCCAGAGAGGGGGTCCTACGAGCAGTACTTC. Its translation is CASSPERGSYEQYF.

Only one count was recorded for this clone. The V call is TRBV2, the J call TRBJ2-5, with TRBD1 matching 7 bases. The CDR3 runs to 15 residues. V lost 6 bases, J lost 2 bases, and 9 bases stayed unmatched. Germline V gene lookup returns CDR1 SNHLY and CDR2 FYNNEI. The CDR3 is CASRGEGTVQETQYF. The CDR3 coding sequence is TGTGCCAGCAGGGGGGAAGGGACAGTTCAAGAGACCCAGTACTTC.

CDR3 protein: CASSAFLTGPDTIYF. CDR3 sequence (DNA): TGTGCCAGTAGTGCCTTCCTGACAGGGCCGGACACCATATATTTT. The J gene is TRBJ1-3, the V gene TRBV19, with 7 bases lining up with TRBD1. The V gene end was trimmed by 5 bases and the J gene end by 8 bases; junction bases not matched to a gene: 12. This CDR3 region has 15 residues. Germline V gene lookup returns CDR1 LNHDA and CDR2 SQIVND (reference sequence).

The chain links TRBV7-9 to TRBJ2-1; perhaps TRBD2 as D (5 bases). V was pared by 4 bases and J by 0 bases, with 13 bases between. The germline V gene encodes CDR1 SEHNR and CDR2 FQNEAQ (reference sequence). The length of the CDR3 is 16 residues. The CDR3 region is CASSSQRSSSYNEQFF. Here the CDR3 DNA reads TGTGCCAGCAGCTCCCAGCGGTCCAGCTCCTACAATGAGCAGTTCTTC.

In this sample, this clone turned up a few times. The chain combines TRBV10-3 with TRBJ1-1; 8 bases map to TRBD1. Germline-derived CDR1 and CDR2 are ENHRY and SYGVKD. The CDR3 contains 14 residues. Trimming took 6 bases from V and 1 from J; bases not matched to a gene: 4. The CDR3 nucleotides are TGTGCCATCAGGGCAGACAGGGGGAACACTGAAGCTTTCTTT. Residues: CAIRADRGNTEAFF.

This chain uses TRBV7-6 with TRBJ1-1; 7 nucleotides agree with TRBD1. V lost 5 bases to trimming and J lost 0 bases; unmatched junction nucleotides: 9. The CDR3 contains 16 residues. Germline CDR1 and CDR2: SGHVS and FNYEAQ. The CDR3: CASSPPGQIMNTEAFF. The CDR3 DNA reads TGTGCCAGCAGCCCCCCGGGACAGATTATGAACACTGAAGCTTTCTTT.

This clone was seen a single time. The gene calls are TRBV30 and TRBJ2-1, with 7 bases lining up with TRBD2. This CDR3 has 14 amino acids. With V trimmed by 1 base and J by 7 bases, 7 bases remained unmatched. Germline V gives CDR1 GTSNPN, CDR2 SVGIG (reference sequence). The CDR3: CAWSAGGSGNEQFF. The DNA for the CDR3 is TGTGCCTGGAGTGCTGGCGGGAGTGGGAATGAGCAGTTCTTC.

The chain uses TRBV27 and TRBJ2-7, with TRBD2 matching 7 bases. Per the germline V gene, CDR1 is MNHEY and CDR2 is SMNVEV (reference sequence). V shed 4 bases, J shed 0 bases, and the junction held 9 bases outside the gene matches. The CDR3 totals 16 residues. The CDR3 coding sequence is TGTGCCAGCAGTTCCTCCGGGGGGACCCGCTCCTACGAGCAGTACTTC. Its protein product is CASSSSGGTRSYEQYF.

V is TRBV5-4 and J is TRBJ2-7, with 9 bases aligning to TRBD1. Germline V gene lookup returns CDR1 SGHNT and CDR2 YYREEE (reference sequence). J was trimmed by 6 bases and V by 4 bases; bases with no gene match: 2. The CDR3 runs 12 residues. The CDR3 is CASSTTGGEQYF. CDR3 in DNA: TGTGCCAGCAGCACGACAGGGGGCGAGCAGTACTTC. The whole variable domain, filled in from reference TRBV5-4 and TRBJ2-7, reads ETGVTQSPTHLIKTRGQQVTLRCSSQSGHNTVSWYQQALGQGPQFIFQYYREEENGRGNFPPRFSGLQFPNYSSELNVNALELDDSALYLCASSTTGGEQYFGPGTRLTVT.

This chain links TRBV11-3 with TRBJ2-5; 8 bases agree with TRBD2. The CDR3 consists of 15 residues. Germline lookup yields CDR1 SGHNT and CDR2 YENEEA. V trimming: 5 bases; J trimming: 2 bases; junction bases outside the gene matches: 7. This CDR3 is CASSHPQRGQETQYF. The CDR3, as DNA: TGTGCCAGCAGCCACCCCCAGCGGGGGCAAGAGACCCAGTACTTC.

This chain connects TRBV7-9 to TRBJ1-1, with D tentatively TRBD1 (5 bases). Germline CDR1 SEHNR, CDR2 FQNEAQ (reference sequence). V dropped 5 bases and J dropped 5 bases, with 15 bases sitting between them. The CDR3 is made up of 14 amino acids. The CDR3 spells CASSPTLGGTEAFF. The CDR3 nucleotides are TGTGCCAGCAGCCCCACGCTCGGGGGAACTGAAGCTTTCTTT.